One and the same sample provided the 25 T cell receptor beta chains below, sequenced in a study of CD8 T cells in Susac syndrome. It was with random hexamers that 0.5 to 1 ug RNA was reverse transcribed. One entry per CDR3 protein, called by TCRdb with MiXCR from the immunoSEQ multiplex PCR reads. The data contain about 300,000 distinct CDR3 sequences, about 91% of them singletons. Sequencing used CD4+ T cells from PBMCs. These receptor sequences come from a human donor with multiple sclerosis.

The J gene is TRBJ2-4, the V gene TRBV19; 7 nucleotides agree with TRBD1. V dropped 5 bases and J dropped 8; count of bases not matched to a gene: 9. The CDR3 consists of 14 residues. Germline loops: CDR1 LNHDA, CDR2 SQIVND (reference sequence). The chain's CDR3 is CASSRTGLMDIQYF. The CDR3, as DNA: TGTGCCAGTAGTCGGACAGGCTTGATGGACATTCAGTACTTC. The full variable domain, completed using reference TRBV19 and TRBJ2-4, is DGGITQSPKYLFRKEGQNVTLSCEQNLNHDAMYWYRQDPGQGLRLIYYSQIVNDFQKGDIAEGYSVSREKKESFPLTVTSAQKNPTAFYLCASSRTGLMDIQYFGAGTRLSVL.

This sequence joins TRBV12-3 or TRBV12-4 and TRBJ1-5, with TRBD1 matching over 8 bases. The junction had 5 bases not matched to a gene; V was cut back by 4 bases and J by 3 bases. CDR3 size: 15 residues. The CDR3 loop reads CASSSGQGPNQPQHF. The CDR3 nucleotides are TGTGCCAGCAGTTCAGGACAGGGCCCCAATCAGCCCCAGCATTTT.

The genes are TRBV7-9 and TRBJ1-3; D is perhaps TRBD1 (5 bases). Per germline, CDR1 SEHNR and CDR2 FQNEAQ (reference sequence). The CDR3 runs to 15 residues. Trimming pared 4 bases from V and 2 bases from J, leaving 12 bases between. The CDR3 nucleotides read TGTGCCAGCAGCTCCACGGACATAGCTGGAAACACCATATATTTT. Translation: CASSSTDIAGNTIYF.

The rearrangement links TRBV11-3 to TRBJ1-2; the D gene is possibly TRBD1 (6 bases). The germline CDR1 and CDR2 sequences are SGHNT and YENEEA. V was cut by 5 bases and J by 7 bases, with 17 bases left in between. This CDR3 region has 14 residues. CDR3 residues: CASSQTRGAGGYTF. The DNA for the CDR3 is TGTGCCAGCAGCCAAACCCGGGGGGCGGGTGGCTACACCTTC.

The CDR3 is CAWDREILDTQYF. In DNA, the CDR3 is TGTGCCTGGGATCGGGAGATCCTCGATACGCAGTATTTT. This sequence joins TRBV30 and TRBJ2-3; possible D gene TRBD2, 6 bases. The germline V gene encodes CDR1 GTSNPN and CDR2 SVGIG (reference sequence). The CDR3 is 13 residues long. The V end was cut by 5 bases, the J end by 6 bases, with 15 bases between.

As DNA, the CDR3 is TGTGCCTGGAGTAACGGTGTAGGGGGGAAGACCCAGTACTTC. This encodes CAWSNGVGGKTQYF. The chain employs TRBV30 and TRBJ2-5; D tentatively fits TRBD1 or TRBD2 (6 bases each). The CDR3 spans 14 residues. From germline, CDR1 is GTSNPN and CDR2 SVGIG (reference sequence). V was cut by 2 bases and J by 6 bases, with 16 bases left in between.

This clonotype was seen just once. This chain connects TRBV3-1 to TRBJ2-2, with D perhaps TRBD1 (6 bases). There are 14 residues in the CDR3. Trimming took off 3 bases at V and 5 bases at J, with 10 bases between the two ends. Looked up from germline, CDR1 is LGHDT and CDR2 is YNNKEL (reference sequence). The CDR3: CASSQGAYTGELFF. In DNA, the CDR3 is TGTGCCAGCAGCCAGGGGGCGTATACCGGGGAGCTGTTTTTT. Combining the CDR3 with reference TRBV3-1 and TRBJ2-2 gives the whole variable domain DTAVSQTPKYLVTQMGNDKSIKCEQNLGHDTMYWYKQDSKKFLKIMFSYNNKELIINETVPNRFSPKSPDKAHLNLHINSLELGDSAVYFCASSQGAYTGELFFGEGSRLTVL.

DNA of the CDR3: TGTGCCAGCAGCTCCTCGACTAGCGTCGACACCGGGGAGCTGTTTTTT. This translates into CASSSSTSVDTGELFF. The chain recombines TRBV7-3 with TRBJ2-2, with 8 bases aligning to TRBD2. This CDR3 is built from 16 residues. The trim removed 4 bases at V and 3 bases at J, leaving 7 bases unmatched. The germline CDR1 and CDR2 sequences are SGHTA and FQGTGA.

The DNA for the CDR3 is TGTGCCAGCAGCTCCTCGGGGAGGTTCACAGATACGCAGTATTTT. Amino acid sequence: CASSSSGRFTDTQYF. V and J are TRBV7-3 and TRBJ2-3, with a weak D call TRBD2 (6 bases). Germline V lookup: CDR1 SGHTA, CDR2 FQGTGA. Trimming shortened V by 4 bases and J by 2 bases, and 13 bases separated the two germline ends. The CDR3 is 15 residues long.

This chain connects TRBV25-1 to TRBJ2-7; D ambiguous. The V gene lost 0 bases and the J gene lost 1 base, with 4 bases spanning the gap. Per the germline V gene, CDR1 is MGHDK and CDR2 is SYGVNS. The CDR3 is 13 amino acids. Written as DNA, the CDR3 is TGTGCCAGCAGTGAATATCTGTCCTACGAGCAGTACTTC. Encoded protein: CASSEYLSYEQYF.

This rearrangement joins TRBV30 to TRBJ2-5; D not certain. Germline CDR1 GTSNPN, CDR2 SVGIG (reference sequence). The CDR3 is 12 amino acids. Trimming shortened V by 2 bases and J by 5 bases, and 9 bases separated the two germline ends. This chain's CDR3 is CAWSSGFETQYF. Written as DNA, the CDR3 is TGTGCCTGGAGTTCTGGGTTTGAGACCCAGTACTTC.

V and J are TRBV14 and TRBJ2-5; TRBD1 aligns across 7 bases. There are 17 residues in the CDR3. Germline V gives CDR1 SGHDN, CDR2 FVKESK. The trim removed 0 bases at V and 2 bases at J, leaving 9 bases unmatched. The CDR3 nucleotides are TGTGCCAGCAGCCAAGATCTCCCCCTCAGGGGGCAAGAGACCCAGTACTTC. Translated, it gives CASSQDLPLRGQETQYF.

This sequence joins TRBV2 and TRBJ1-2; D is undetermined. The CDR3 length is 15 residues. Deletions cut 3 bases from V and 5 bases from J, with 16 bases between. The V gene's germline CDR1 is SNHLY and CDR2 FYNNEI. For the CDR3, the DNA is TGTGCCAGCAGTGAGGTTCGGGCCTTAGGGTATGGCTACACCTTC. It specifies CASSEVRALGYGYTF.

J is TRBJ2-5 and V is TRBV4-3; 8 nucleotides align to TRBD2. The CDR3 contains 14 residues. Trimming removed 0 bases from V and 10 bases from J; junction bases left unmatched: 7. CDR1 is LGHNA, CDR2 YSLEER, per germline. In DNA form, the CDR3 reads TGCGCCAGCAGCCAAGAACCCGGGGGGGCGGGCCAGTACTTC. The encoded protein is CASSQEPGGAGQYF.

V is TRBV6-2 or TRBV6-3 and J is TRBJ1-2; D may be TRBD1 (5 bases). V was pared by 11 bases and J by 8 bases, with 15 bases between. The germline V gene encodes CDR1 MNHEY and CDR2 SVGEGT. The CDR3 is 11 residues long. The CDR3 DNA reads TGTGCCCTCGGGCAGGGTAGCGGCTACACCTTC. Residues: CALGQGSGYTF.

This clonotype was detected only once. The gene calls are TRBV6-2 or TRBV6-3 and TRBJ1-5, with D perhaps TRBD1 (5 bases). This CDR3 is built from 12 residues. CDR1 is MNHEY and CDR2 is SVGEGT in the germline V gene. Between the trimmed V and J ends, which lost 7 bases and 6 bases, there was a span of 10 bases. The CDR3 loop reads CASTGSGQPQHF. As DNA, the CDR3 is TGTGCCAGCACAGGGTCGGGTCAGCCCCAGCATTTT.

This chain joins TRBV11-2 and TRBJ1-1; D is unclear. The CDR3 has 14 residues. Germline lookup yields CDR1 SGHAT and CDR2 FQNNGV. Trimming removed 0 bases at V and 10 bases at J, with 15 bases between. In nucleotides, the CDR3 is TGTGCCAGCAGCTTAGAGTTGCAGACGGACGGAGCTTTCTTT. Encoded protein: CASSLELQTDGAFF.

The V and J genes are TRBV7-2 and TRBJ2-7; 7 positions match TRBD1. V trimming: 3 bases; J trimming: 0 bases; junction bases outside the gene matches: 11. This CDR3 has 17 residues. The germline CDR1 and CDR2 sequences are SGHTA and FQGNSA. This chain's CDR3 is CASSFRPETGSSYEQYF. The CDR3 bases are TGTGCCAGCAGCTTCCGCCCAGAGACAGGGAGCTCCTACGAGCAGTACTTC.

This chain connects TRBV20-1 to TRBJ2-7; 10 positions agree with TRBD2. Germline-derived CDR1 and CDR2 are DFQATT and SNEGSKA (reference sequence). Germline trimming cut 1 base from V and 7 bases from J; bases unmatched to any gene: 16. The CDR3 consists of 17 residues. DNA for the CDR3: TGCAGTGCTAGAGGTCCCCCCCGACTAGCGGGTCCCCTGGAGCAGTACTTC. The encoded protein is CSARGPPRLAGPLEQYF.

The chain has TRBV9 and TRBJ2-7; TRBD2 aligns across 8 bases. The CDR3 length is 15 residues. The J segment lost 2 bases and the V segment lost 0 bases, leaving 4 bases of the junction unmatched. Germline-derived CDR1 and CDR2 are SGDLS and YYNGEE. The CDR3 nucleotides are TGTGCCAGCAGCGTAGGTCTTAGCGGGACCTACGAGCAGTACTTC. Protein product: CASSVGLSGTYEQYF.

This chain uses TRBV27 with TRBJ1-6; a possible D gene is TRBD1 (6 bases). With 3 bases removed from V and 14 bases from J, the gap between germline ends came to 23 bases. The CDR3 is 16 amino acids. The germline V gene has CDR1 MNHEY and CDR2 SMNVEV (reference sequence). The CDR3 sequence: CASSFRGRSPLGSLHF. CDR3 bases: TGTGCCAGCAGTTTCCGGGGGCGGTCCCCCCTGGGGTCCCTCCACTTT.

The chain links TRBV4-2 to TRBJ1-5; 7 nucleotides align to TRBD1. CDR3 length equals 15 residues. Trimming took 1 base from V and 7 from J; bases not matched to a gene: 7. Germline CDR1 LGHNA, CDR2 YNFKEQ. CDR3: CASSQAGTEGQPQHF. CDR3 bases: TGTGCCAGCAGCCAAGCCGGGACAGAAGGGCAGCCCCAGCATTTT.

CDR3 sequence reads: CASSIVAGAPYEQYF. DNA for the CDR3: TGTGCCAGTAGTATAGTGGCGGGAGCCCCCTACGAGCAGTACTTC. This rearrangement joins TRBV19 to TRBJ2-7; 7 bases are shared with TRBD2. The germline V gene has CDR1 LNHDA and CDR2 SQIVND (reference sequence). V dropped 1 base and J dropped 2; count of bases not matched to a gene: 5. The CDR3 covers 15 residues.

The chain uses TRBV29-1 and TRBJ2-7; D may be TRBD1 (5 bases). The CDR3 spans 15 residues. Trimming shortened V by 6 bases and J by 6 bases, and 24 bases separated the two germline ends. CDR1 and CDR2 from the germline V gene are SQVTM and ANQGSEA. The CDR3 DNA reads TGCAGCGTCCAGGTCCAGGGTCTGACAGCGAGCGAGCAGTACTTC. Protein: CSVQVQGLTASEQYF.

The rearrangement uses TRBV12-3 or TRBV12-4 and TRBJ1-5; 8 bases fit TRBD1. The CDR3 runs 14 residues. V lost 5 bases to trimming and J lost 5 bases; unmatched junction nucleotides: 5. The CDR3 loop reads CASSPGTGYQPQHF. CDR3 sequence (DNA): TGTGCCAGCAGTCCCGGGACAGGATATCAGCCCCAGCATTTT.